The 21 T cell receptor beta chains given below trace back to one sample, sequenced in a study of blood T cell repertoires in COVID-19. TCRdb's copy holds only in-frame clones and misses some; the assay was immunoSEQ multiplex PCR. The table records under 120,000 clones, about 75% of them present only once. Source material: peripheral blood. All receptors come from a man older than 75 with acute or convalescent COVID-19.

The rearrangement joins TRBV7-2 to TRBJ1-3; D unclear. CDR1 SGHTA and CDR2 FQGNSA come from the germline V gene. The CDR3 has 12 residues. With 8 bases removed from V and 1 base from J, the gap between germline ends came to 6 bases. The CDR3 bases are TGTGCCAGCGGAGCGTCTGGAAACACCATATATTTT. It encodes CASGASGNTIYF. The full variable domain, completed using reference TRBV7-2 and TRBJ1-3, is GAGVSQSPSNKVTEKGKDVELRCDPISGHTALYWYRQSLGQGLEFLIYFQGNSAPDKSGLPSDRFSAERTGGSVSTLTIQRTQQEDSAVYLCASGASGNTIYFGEGSWLTVV.

The chain joins TRBV6-5 to TRBJ2-2; 7 bases are a match to TRBD1. The V segment lost 6 bases and the J segment 7 bases; nucleotides outside the gene matches: 8. Germline V CDR1 and CDR2: MNHEY, SVGAGI. The CDR3 contains 14 residues. The CDR3 DNA follows: TGTGCCAGCAGAACCGACAGGGAACTCGGGGAGCTGTTTTTT. It translates to CASRTDRELGELFF.

This sequence joins TRBV19 and TRBJ1-6; TRBD1 agrees at 8 bases. Trimming removed 11 bases from V and 9 bases from J; junction bases left unmatched: 9. CDR1 and CDR2 (germline): LNHDA, SQIVND (reference sequence). The length of the CDR3 is 13 residues. The CDR3 bases are TGTGCCTGCCGAGGACAGGGCGGTTCACCCCTCCACTTT. Translated: CACRGQGGSPLHF.

This clone has just a few counts. The chain has TRBV5-1 and TRBJ1-1, with 10 bases lining up with TRBD1. The germline CDR1 and CDR2 sequences are SGHRS and YFSETQ. The V segment lost 4 bases and the J segment 5 bases; nucleotides outside the gene matches: 5. This CDR3 spans 14 amino acids. CDR3 in DNA: TGCGCCAGCAGCCTAGACAGGGGGCAAACTGAAGCTTTCTTT. It specifies CASSLDRGQTEAFF. The full variable domain, in which reference TRBV5-1 and TRBJ1-1 provide the parts outside the CDR3, is KAGVTQTPRYLIKTRGQQVTLSCSPISGHRSVSWYQQTPGQGLQFLFEYFSETQRNKGNFPGRFSGRQFSNSRSEMNVSTLELGDSALYLCASSLDRGQTEAFFGQGTRLTVV.

Here the CDR3 reads CASKSSATSTDTQYF. In nucleotides, the CDR3 is TGTGCCAGTAAGTCTAGCGCTACTAGCACAGATACGCAGTATTTT. The rearrangement links TRBV19 to TRBJ2-3; D is possibly TRBD2 (6 bases). Germline V gives CDR1 LNHDA, CDR2 SQIVND (reference sequence). The CDR3 contains 15 residues. Between the trimmed V and J ends, which lost 7 bases and 0 bases, there was a span of 14 bases.

The count of this clone is one. The chain recombines TRBV2 with TRBJ1-6, with 11 bases fitting TRBD1. The germline CDR1 and CDR2 sequences are SNHLY and FYNNEI. CDR3 length: 15 amino acids. The V segment lost 7 bases and the J segment 10 bases; nucleotides outside the gene matches: 9. The CDR3 DNA reads TGTGCCAGCAAAAATAGGGGGACAGGGGGATCACCCCTCCACTTT. Its translation is CASKNRGTGGSPLHF.

V and J are TRBV21-1 and TRBJ2-1; TRBD2 reflects the table's D call only, with no check against the DNA. TRBV21-1 is flagged as a pseudogene. This CDR3 comprises 15 residues. CDR3 residues: CASKPLAGEYNEQFF. The CDR3 DNA reads as TGTGCCAGCAAACCCCTAGCGGGGGAGTACAATGAGCAGTTCTTC.

This clone was observed once. The genes are TRBV2 and TRBJ1-3, with D uncertain. The CDR3 contains 11 residues. The germline V gene encodes CDR1 SNHLY and CDR2 FYNNEI. Between the trimmed V and J ends, which lost 3 bases and 12 bases, there was a span of 9 bases. The CDR3 nucleotides read TGTGCCAGCAGTGAGCGGGGAATCATATATTTT. It translates to CASSERGIIYF. Full variable domain (outside the CDR3, taken from reference TRBV2 and TRBJ1-3): EPEVTQTPSHQVTQMGQEVILRCVPISNHLYFYWYRQILGQKVEFLVSFYNNEISEKSEIFDDQFSVERPDGSNFTLKIRSTKLEDSAMYFCASSERGIIYFGEGSWLTVV.

V is TRBV6-5 and J is TRBJ2-2; 11 nucleotides match TRBD1. The CDR3 contains 15 residues. Looked up from germline, CDR1 is MNHEY and CDR2 is SVGAGI. The ends lost 6 bases at V and 6 bases at J; junction bases unmatched: 6. The CDR3, as DNA: TGTGCCAGCAGCGGACAGGGGGCGAGGGCCGGGGAGCTGTTTTTT. Translation gives CASSGQGARAGELFF.

V usage is TRBV2 and J usage is TRBJ2-7, with 10 bases lining up with TRBD1. The CDR3 runs 14 residues. CDR1 SNHLY and CDR2 FYNNEI come from the germline V gene. V trimming: 10 bases; J trimming: 3 bases; junction bases outside the gene matches: 9. DNA of the CDR3: TGTGCCACCGACAGGGGGCAAGGGGGCTACGAGCAGTACTTC. Encoded protein: CATDRGQGGYEQYF.

The chain employs TRBV2 and TRBJ1-2; 10 positions match TRBD1. V lost 6 bases, J lost 7 bases, and 5 bases stayed unmatched. This CDR3 spans 13 amino acids. Germline V gene sequence: CDR1 SNHLY, CDR2 FYNNEI. CDR3 amino acids: CASRDRGPGGYTF. Here the CDR3 DNA reads TGTGCCAGCAGAGACAGGGGGCCTGGTGGCTACACCTTC.

The chain links TRBV28 to TRBJ1-2; 11 bases align to TRBD1. V shed 6 bases, J shed 4 bases, and the junction held 10 bases outside the gene matches. Germline CDR1 and CDR2: MDHEN and SYDVKM. The CDR3 spans 16 residues. The CDR3 DNA follows: TGTGCCAGCAGGCCGGGACAGGGGGTCCGTGGCTATGGCTACACCTTC. Translating gives CASRPGQGVRGYGYTF.

The J gene is TRBJ2-7, the V gene TRBV5-1, with a possible D match to TRBD1 (5 bases). The CDR3 is 14 residues long. In germline, CDR1 is SGHRS, CDR2 YFSETQ. The V end was cut by 0 bases, the J end by 2 bases, with 9 bases between. CDR3 in amino acids: CASSLGGSPYEQYF. CDR3 in DNA: TGCGCCAGCAGCTTGGGGGGCTCACCCTACGAGCAGTACTTC. The variable domain in full, with the rest retrieved from reference TRBV5-1 and TRBJ2-7, is KAGVTQTPRYLIKTRGQQVTLSCSPISGHRSVSWYQQTPGQGLQFLFEYFSETQRNKGNFPGRFSGRQFSNSRSEMNVSTLELGDSALYLCASSLGGSPYEQYFGPGTRLTVT.

This sequence joins TRBV7-9 and TRBJ1-1; the match to TRBD1 covers 7 bases. The CDR3 consists of 14 residues. CDR1 and CDR2 from the germline V gene are SEHNR and FQNEAQ (reference sequence). J was trimmed by 2 bases and V by 6 bases; bases with no gene match: 6. CDR3 amino acids: CASRSTGDNTEAFF. CDR3 bases: TGTGCCAGCAGATCTACAGGGGACAACACTGAAGCTTTCTTT.

The chain is built from TRBV6-6 and TRBJ2-1, with 8 positions matching TRBD2. CDR1 and CDR2 (germline): MNHNY, SVGAGI (reference sequence). The CDR3 has 15 residues. The V and J ends lost 2 bases and 4 bases, in that order; junction bases with no gene match: 4. This CDR3 is CASSYRPGGYNEQFF. DNA of the CDR3: TGTGCCAGCAGTTACCGTCCGGGAGGGTACAATGAGCAGTTCTTC.

J is TRBJ2-3 and V is TRBV29-1, with a tentative D call TRBD1 (5 bases). From germline, CDR1 is SQVTM and CDR2 ANQGSEA. V was clipped by 6 bases and J by 2 bases, with 15 bases between them. The CDR3 runs to 14 residues. The CDR3 bases are TGCAGCGTGAGACAGACCATCAACACAGATACGCAGTATTTT. Its protein product is CSVRQTINTDTQYF.

The rearrangement links TRBV9 to TRBJ2-1; D may be TRBD1 (6 bases). This CDR3 comprises 16 residues. Germline CDR1 is SGDLS and CDR2 is YYNGEE. The germline V and J ends were trimmed by 0 bases and 7 bases, with 17 bases remaining between them. In DNA, the CDR3 is TGTGCCAGCAGCGTAGTAATCTGGGGGCCACCTAATGAGCAGTTCTTC. It specifies CASSVVIWGPPNEQFF.

This clone was counted only a few times. The gene calls are TRBV24-1 and TRBJ2-1; TRBD1 aligns across 7 bases. Unmatched junction bases numbered 4, after V lost 4 bases and J lost 2 bases. Germline V gene lookup returns CDR1 KGHDR and CDR2 SFDVKD. This CDR3 has 15 residues. CDR3 protein: CATSDQDRAYNEQFF. CDR3 DNA: TGTGCCACCAGTGACCAAGACAGGGCCTACAATGAGCAGTTCTTC.

The CDR3 reads CASSPGTGAYEAFF. DNA for the CDR3: TGTGCCAGCAGCCCCGGGACAGGGGCCTATGAAGCTTTCTTT. The chain joins TRBV7-3 to TRBJ1-1; 10 nucleotides agree with TRBD1. V lost 5 bases, J lost 7 bases, and 7 bases stayed unmatched. The CDR3 has 14 residues. The germline CDR1 and CDR2 sequences are SGHTA and FQGTGA. The whole variable domain, filled in from reference TRBV7-3 and TRBJ1-1, reads GAGVSQTPSNKVTEKGKYVELRCDPISGHTALYWYRQSLGQGPEFLIYFQGTGAADDSGLPNDRFFAVRPEGSVSTLKIQRTERGDSAVYLCASSPGTGAYEAFFGQGTRLTVV.

This clone was observed a few times. This chain connects TRBV6-5 to TRBJ1-5; 10 nucleotides align to TRBD1. The CDR3 consists of 14 residues. After removal of 6 bases from V and 6 bases from J, the junction contained 5 bases not matched to a gene. Per the germline V gene, CDR1 is MNHEY and CDR2 is SVGAGI. The DNA of the CDR3 is TGTGCCAGCAGCAACGGACAGGGGGGTCAGCCCCAGCATTTT. Translation: CASSNGQGGQPQHF.

This clone came up once. The chain carries TRBV24-1 and TRBJ2-1; D uncertain. The CDR3 runs 14 residues. CDR1 is KGHDR and CDR2 is SFDVKD in the germline V gene. V was trimmed by 1 base and J by 12 bases, leaving 15 bases between them. This chain's CDR3 is CATSDFRVLDRQFF. CDR3 coding DNA: TGTGCCACCAGTGATTTTCGAGTGCTCGATCGGCAGTTCTTC.